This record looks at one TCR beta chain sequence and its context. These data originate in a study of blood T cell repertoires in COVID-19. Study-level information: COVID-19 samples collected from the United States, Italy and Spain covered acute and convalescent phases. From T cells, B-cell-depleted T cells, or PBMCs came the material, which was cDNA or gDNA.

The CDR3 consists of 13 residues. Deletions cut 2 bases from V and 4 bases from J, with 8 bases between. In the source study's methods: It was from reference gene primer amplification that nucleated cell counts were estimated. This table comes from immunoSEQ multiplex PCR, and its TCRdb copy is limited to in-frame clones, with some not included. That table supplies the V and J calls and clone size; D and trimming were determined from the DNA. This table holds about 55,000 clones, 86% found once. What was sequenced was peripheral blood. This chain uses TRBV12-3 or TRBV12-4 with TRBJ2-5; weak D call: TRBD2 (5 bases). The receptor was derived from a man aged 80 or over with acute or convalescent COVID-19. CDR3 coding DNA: TGTGCCAGCAGTTTAATCGAGGGAGAGACCCAGTACTTC. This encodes CASSLIEGETQYF.